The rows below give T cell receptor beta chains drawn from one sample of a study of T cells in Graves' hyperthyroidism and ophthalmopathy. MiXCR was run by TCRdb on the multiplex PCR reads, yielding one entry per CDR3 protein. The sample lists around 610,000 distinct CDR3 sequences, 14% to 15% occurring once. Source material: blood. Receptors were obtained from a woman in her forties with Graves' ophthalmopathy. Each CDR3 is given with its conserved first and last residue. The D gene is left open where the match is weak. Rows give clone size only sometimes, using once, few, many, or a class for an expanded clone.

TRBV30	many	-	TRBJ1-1	CALQGQGNTEAFF	TGTGCCCTTCAGGGGCAGGGAAACACTGAAGCTTTCTTT
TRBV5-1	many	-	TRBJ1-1	CASSKGQNTEAFF	TGCGCCAGCAGCAAAGGACAGAACACTGAAGCTTTCTTT
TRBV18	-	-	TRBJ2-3	CASSPTQADTQYF	TGTGCCAGCTCACCAACCCAGGCAGATACGCAGTATTTT
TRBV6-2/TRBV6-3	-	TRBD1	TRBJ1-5	CASRQGLNQPQHF	TGTGCCAGCAGACAGGGGCTCAATCAGCCCCAGCATTTT
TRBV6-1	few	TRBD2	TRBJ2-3	CASSEGLAGHTDTQYF	TGTGCCAGCAGTGAAGGGCTAGCGGGGCACACAGATACGCAGTATTTT
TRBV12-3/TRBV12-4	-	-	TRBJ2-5	CASSFVKGLNSVGETQYF	TGTGCCAGCAGTTTCGTGAAGGGGTTGAACAGTGTGGGAGAGACCCAGTACTTC
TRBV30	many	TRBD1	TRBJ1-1	CAWSAGTGGTEAFF	TGTGCCTGGAGCGCAGGGACAGGGGGCACTGAAGCTTTCTTT
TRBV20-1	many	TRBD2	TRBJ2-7	CSAVSGRARLYEQYF	TGCAGTGCTGTTAGCGGGAGGGCTCGTCTCTACGAGCAGTACTTC
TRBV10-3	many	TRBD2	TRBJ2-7	CAISVLAGEHEQYF	TGTGCCATCAGTGTCCTAGCGGGAGAGCACGAGCAGTACTTC
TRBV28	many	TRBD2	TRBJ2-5	CASSTTDAGGQETQYF	TGTGCCAGCAGTACTACCGATGCGGGAGGGCAAGAGACCCAGTACTTC
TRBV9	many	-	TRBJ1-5	CASSVVGAGAHQPQHF	TGTGCCAGCAGCGTAGTAGGGGCGGGGGCACACCAGCCCCAGCATTTT
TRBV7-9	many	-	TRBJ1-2	CASSSESYGYTF	TGTGCCAGCAGCTCGGAAAGCTATGGCTACACCTTC
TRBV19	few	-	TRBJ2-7	CASRVGGAGLYEQYF	TGTGCCAGTAGAGTGGGTGGCGCCGGTCTGTACGAGCAGTACTTC
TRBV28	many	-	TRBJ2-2	CASSFSGRSEPFF	TGTGCCAGCAGTTTTTCCGGCCGCTCAGAGCCGTTTTTT
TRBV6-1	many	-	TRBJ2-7	CASSQLGGNYEQYF	TGTGCCAGCAGTCAGCTGGGGGGAAACTACGAGCAGTACTTC
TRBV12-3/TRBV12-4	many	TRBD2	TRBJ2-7	CASSSGSGYEQYF	TGTGCCAGCAGTAGCGGGAGCGGGTACGAGCAGTACTTC
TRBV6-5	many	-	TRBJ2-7	CASSYRVKPYEQYF	TGTGCCAGCAGCTACAGGGTAAAACCCTACGAGCAGTACTTC
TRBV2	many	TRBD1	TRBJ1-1	CASSGGWQGAAEAFF	TGTGCCAGCAGTGGTGGGTGGCAGGGGGCTGCTGAAGCTTTCTTT
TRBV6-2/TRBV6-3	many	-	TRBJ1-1	CASRRRGEAFF	TGTGCCAGCAGACGGCGGGGTGAAGCTTTCTTT
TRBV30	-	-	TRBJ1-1	CAWSWRVTEAFF	TGTGCCTGGAGTTGGAGGGTCACTGAAGCTTTCTTT
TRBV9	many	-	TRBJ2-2	CASSVGGGVTGELFF	TGTGCCAGCAGCGTAGGGGGAGGCGTCACCGGGGAGCTGTTTTTT
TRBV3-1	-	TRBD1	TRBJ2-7	CASSPDGTGAYEQYF	TGTGCCAGCTCACCGGACGGGACAGGGGCCTACGAGCAGTACTTC
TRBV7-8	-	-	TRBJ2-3	CASSLLAAATHQPQYF	TGTGCCAGCAGCCTCCTGGCTGCCGCGACACACCAGCCCCAGTATTTT
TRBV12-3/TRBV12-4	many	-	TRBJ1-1	CASSFPYTEAFF	TGTGCCAGCAGTTTCCCCTACACTGAAGCTTTCTTT
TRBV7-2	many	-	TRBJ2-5	CASSPRAGSGETQYF	TGTGCCAGCAGCCCTAGGGCGGGCAGCGGAGAGACCCAGTACTTC
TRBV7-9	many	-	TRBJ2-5	CASVGRGSWQETQYF	TGTGCCAGCGTAGGTCGTGGGAGTTGGCAAGAGACCCAGTACTTC
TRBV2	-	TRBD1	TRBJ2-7	CASSVDRGGYEQYF	TGTGCCAGCAGCGTCGACAGGGGTGGCTACGAGCAGTACTTC
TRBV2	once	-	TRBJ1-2	CASSEGGNYGYTF	TGTGCCAGCAGTGAAGGGGGGAACTATGGCTACACCTTC
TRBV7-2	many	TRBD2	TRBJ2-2	CASSPGLAYTGELFF	TGTGCCAGCAGCCCCGGACTAGCCTACACCGGGGAGCTGTTTTTT
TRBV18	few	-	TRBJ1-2	CASSPPPADSAYGYTF	TGTGCCAGCTCACCACCCCCCGCTGATTCCGCCTATGGCTACACCTTC
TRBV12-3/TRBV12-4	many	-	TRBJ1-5	CASSLDSYQPQHF	TGTGCCAGCAGCCTGGACTCTTATCAGCCCCAGCATTTT
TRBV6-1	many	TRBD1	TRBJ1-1	CASKWGTGENTEAFF	TGTGCCAGTAAGTGGGGGACAGGGGAAAACACTGAAGCTTTCTTT
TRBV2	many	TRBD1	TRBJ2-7	CASRPGTGGTEQYF	TGTGCCAGCAGGCCCGGGACAGGGGGCACCGAGCAGTACTTC
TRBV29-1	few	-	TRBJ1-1	CSVALKNPNTEAFF	TGCAGCGTCGCCCTAAAAAACCCGAACACTGAAGCTTTCTTT
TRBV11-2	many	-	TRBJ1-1	CASSFTWTENTEAFF	TGTGCCAGCAGCTTCACGTGGACAGAGAACACTGAAGCTTTCTTT
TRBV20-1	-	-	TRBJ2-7	CSATPDSGAGYHEQYF	TGCAGTGCTACCCCAGACTCAGGGGCCGGGTATCACGAGCAGTACTTC
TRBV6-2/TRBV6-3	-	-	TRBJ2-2	CASSYRTATGELFF	TGTGCCAGCAGTTATCGGACAGCGACCGGGGAGCTGTTTTTT
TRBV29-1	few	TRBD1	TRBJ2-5	CSVVGQAILETQYF	TGCAGCGTTGTAGGACAGGCGATTTTAGAGACCCAGTACTTC
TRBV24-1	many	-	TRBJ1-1	CATSDLAGRAEAFF	TGTGCCACCAGTGATTTGGCGGGTCGGGCTGAAGCTTTCTTT
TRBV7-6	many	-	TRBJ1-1	CASSLLSSTEAFF	TGTGCCAGCAGCCTTTTAAGTAGCACTGAAGCTTTCTTT
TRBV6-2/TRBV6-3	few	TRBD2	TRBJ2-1	CASSYDPREGGSYNEQFF	TGTGCCAGCAGTTACGACCCGCGGGAGGGGGGCTCCTACAATGAGCAGTTCTTC
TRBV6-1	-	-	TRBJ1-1	CASRNTGMNTEAFF	TGTGCCAGCAGAAACACAGGGATGAACACTGAAGCTTTCTTT
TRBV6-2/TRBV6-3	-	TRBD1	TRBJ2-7	CASSNRGTVSYEQYF	TGTGCCAGCAGTAACAGGGGGACGGTCTCCTACGAGCAGTACTTC
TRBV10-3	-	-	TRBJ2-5	CASGTVEETQYF	TGTGCCAGCGGGACAGTAGAAGAGACCCAGTACTTC
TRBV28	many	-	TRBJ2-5	CASMTPGGTQYF	TGTGCCAGCATGACTCCCGGGGGGACCCAGTACTTC
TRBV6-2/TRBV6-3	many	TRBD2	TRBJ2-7	CASTRRLAGRDEQYF	TGTGCCAGCACCCGAAGACTAGCGGGAAGGGACGAGCAGTACTTC
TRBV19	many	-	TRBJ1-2	CASSREASYGYTF	TGTGCCAGTAGTCGGGAAGCGAGCTATGGCTACACCTTC
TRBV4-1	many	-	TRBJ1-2	CASNLGGSSNYGYTF	TGCGCCAGCAACCTAGGGGGGAGTAGTAACTATGGCTACACCTTC
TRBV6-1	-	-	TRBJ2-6	CASSERPNVLTF	TGTGCCAGCAGTGAAAGGCCAAACGTCCTGACTTTC
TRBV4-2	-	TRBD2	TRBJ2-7	CASSQDYVTSGGEQYF	TGTGCCAGCAGCCAAGATTATGTGACTAGCGGGGGCGAGCAGTACTTC
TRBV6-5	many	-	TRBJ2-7	CASSYSWQLEQYF	TGTGCCAGCAGTTATAGTTGGCAGCTCGAGCAGTACTTC
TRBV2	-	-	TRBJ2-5	CASSVERQPGETQYF	TGTGCCAGCAGTGTGGAGCGCCAACCCGGGGAGACCCAGTACTTC
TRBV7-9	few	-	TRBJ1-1	CASSLEAFLNTEAFF	TGTGCCAGCAGCTTAGAAGCCTTTCTGAACACTGAAGCTTTCTTT
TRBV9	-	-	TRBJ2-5	CAGSVVETQYF	TGTGCCGGCAGCGTAGTAGAGACCCAGTACTTC
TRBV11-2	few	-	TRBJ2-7	CASSFWDNSYEQYF	TGTGCCAGCAGCTTCTGGGACAACTCCTACGAGCAGTACTTC
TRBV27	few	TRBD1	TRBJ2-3	CASSTLTGGVYDTQYF	TGTGCCAGCAGTACCCTAACAGGGGGAGTTTACGATACGCAGTATTTT
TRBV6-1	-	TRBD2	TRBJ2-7	CASSERGLAGAREQYF	TGTGCCAGCAGTGAACGGGGACTAGCGGGAGCACGAGAGCAGTACTTC
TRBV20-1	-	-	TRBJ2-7	CNASSPSHEQYF	TGCAATGCTAGTAGTCCCTCACACGAGCAGTACTTC
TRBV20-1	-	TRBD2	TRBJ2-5	CSASQPTSGRSLETQYF	TGCAGTGCTTCCCAGCCGACTAGCGGGAGGTCCCTAGAGACCCAGTACTTC
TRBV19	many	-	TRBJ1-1	CASSVIQVQNTEAFF	TGTGCCAGCTCAGTCATACAGGTTCAGAACACTGAAGCTTTCTTT